This TCR beta chain was sequenced during a study of T cell responses to AZD1222 COVID-19 vaccine. Findings of the study overall: It was only a handful of AZD1222 recipients who were seropositive at baseline. Clonal diversity was possibly underestimated, and white British individuals and females predominated among donors.

With regard to this clone: Its antigen is unidentified.

The germline V gene encodes CDR1 LGHDT and CDR2 YNNKEL (reference sequence). The length of the CDR3 is 12 residues. V was clipped by 6 bases and J by 4 bases, with 9 bases between them. Generated by immunoSEQ multiplex PCR, the TCRdb table keeps only in-frame clones and is missing some. The repertoire has more than 85,000 clones, about 89% of them found once; the top ten carry 4.4%. The receptor was derived from an adult who received the AZD1222 COVID-19 vaccine. Sample: peripheral blood, taken 28 days after the second AZD1222 dose. This rearrangement joins TRBV3-1 (or the pseudogene TRBV3-2) to TRBJ1-1; the D gene is possibly TRBD1 (5 bases). The CDR3 spells CASRRGATEAFF. CDR3 coding DNA: TGTGCCAGCAGAAGGGGAGCCACTGAAGCTTTCTTT.